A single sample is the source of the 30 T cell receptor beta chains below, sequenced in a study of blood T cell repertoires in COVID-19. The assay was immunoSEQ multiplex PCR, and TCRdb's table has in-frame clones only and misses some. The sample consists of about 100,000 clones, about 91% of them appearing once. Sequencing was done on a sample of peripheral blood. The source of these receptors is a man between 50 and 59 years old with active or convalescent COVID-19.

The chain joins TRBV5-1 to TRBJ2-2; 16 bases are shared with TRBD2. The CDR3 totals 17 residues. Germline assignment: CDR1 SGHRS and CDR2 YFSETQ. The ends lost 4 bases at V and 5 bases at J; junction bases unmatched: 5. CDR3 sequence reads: CASSPGLAGGQTGELFF. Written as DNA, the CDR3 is TGCGCCAGCAGCCCGGGACTAGCGGGAGGGCAGACCGGGGAGCTGTTTTTT.

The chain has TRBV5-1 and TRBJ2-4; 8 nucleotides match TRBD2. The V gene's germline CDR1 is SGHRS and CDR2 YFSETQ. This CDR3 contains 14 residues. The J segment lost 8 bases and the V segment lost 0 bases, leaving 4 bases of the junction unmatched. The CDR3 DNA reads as TGCGCCAGCAGCTTGGCCGGGAGGGAGGACATTCAGTACTTC. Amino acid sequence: CASSLAGREDIQYF.

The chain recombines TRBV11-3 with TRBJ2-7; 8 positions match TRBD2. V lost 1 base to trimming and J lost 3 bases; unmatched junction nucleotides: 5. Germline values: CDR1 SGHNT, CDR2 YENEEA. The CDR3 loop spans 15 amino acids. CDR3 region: CASSLGAGVNYEQYF. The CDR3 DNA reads TGTGCCAGCAGCTTAGGAGCGGGAGTAAACTACGAGCAGTACTTC.

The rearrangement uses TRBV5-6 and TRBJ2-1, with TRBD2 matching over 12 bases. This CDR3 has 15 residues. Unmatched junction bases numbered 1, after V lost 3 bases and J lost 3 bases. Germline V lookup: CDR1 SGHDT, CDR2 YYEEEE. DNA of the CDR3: TGTGCCAGCAGCTGGACTAGCGGGGTCTACAATGAGCAGTTCTTC. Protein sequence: CASSWTSGVYNEQFF.

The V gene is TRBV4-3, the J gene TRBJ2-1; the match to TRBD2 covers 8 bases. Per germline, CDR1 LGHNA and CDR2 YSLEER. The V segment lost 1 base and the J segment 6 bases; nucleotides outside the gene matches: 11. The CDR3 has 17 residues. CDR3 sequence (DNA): TGCGCCAGCAGCCAAGCTCTGTCGGGAGGGCCTTTCAATGAGCAGTTCTTC. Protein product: CASSQALSGGPFNEQFF.

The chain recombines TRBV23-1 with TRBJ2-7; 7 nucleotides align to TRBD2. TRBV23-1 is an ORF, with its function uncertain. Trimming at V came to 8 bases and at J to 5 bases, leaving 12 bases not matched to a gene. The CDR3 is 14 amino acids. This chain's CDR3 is CASGGGESRNEQYF. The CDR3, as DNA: TGCGCCAGCGGGGGGGGAGAGTCGAGGAACGAGCAGTACTTC.

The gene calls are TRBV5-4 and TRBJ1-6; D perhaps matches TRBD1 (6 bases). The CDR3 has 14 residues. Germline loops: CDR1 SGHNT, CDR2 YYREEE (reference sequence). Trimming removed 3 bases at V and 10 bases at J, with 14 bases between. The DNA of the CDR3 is TGTGCCAGCAGCTCGGACCTCGACAGGTCACCCCTCCACTTT. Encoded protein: CASSSDLDRSPLHF.

CDR3 in amino acids: CASSRSRVPYQLRAQPQHF. CDR3 DNA sequence: TGTGCCAGTAGCCGAAGCCGGGTCCCCTACCAGTTAAGAGCTCAGCCCCAGCATTTT. V and J are TRBV19 and TRBJ1-5; no definite D call. V was cut by 6 bases and J by 6 bases, with 30 bases left in between. The CDR3 spans 19 residues. Germline V CDR1 and CDR2: LNHDA, SQIVND (reference sequence).

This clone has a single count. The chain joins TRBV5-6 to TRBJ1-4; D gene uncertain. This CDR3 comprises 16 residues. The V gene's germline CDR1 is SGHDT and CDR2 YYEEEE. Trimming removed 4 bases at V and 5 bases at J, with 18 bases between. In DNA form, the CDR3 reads TGTGCCAGCAGCCCGACGCGCGGGAAATCCAATGAAAAACTGTTTTTT. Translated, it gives CASSPTRGKSNEKLFF.

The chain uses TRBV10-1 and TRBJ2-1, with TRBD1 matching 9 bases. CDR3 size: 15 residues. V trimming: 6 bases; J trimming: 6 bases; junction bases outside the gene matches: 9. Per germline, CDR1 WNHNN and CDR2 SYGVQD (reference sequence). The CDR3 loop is CASSLRQGVVNEQFF. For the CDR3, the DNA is TGCGCCAGCAGCCTCCGACAGGGGGTCGTCAATGAGCAGTTCTTC.

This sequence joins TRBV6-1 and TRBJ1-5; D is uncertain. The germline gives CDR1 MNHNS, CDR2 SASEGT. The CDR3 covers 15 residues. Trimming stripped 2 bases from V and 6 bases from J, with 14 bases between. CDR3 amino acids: CASSEILTYGQPQHF. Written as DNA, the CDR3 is TGTGCCAGCAGTGAAATTTTGACATATGGTCAGCCCCAGCATTTT.

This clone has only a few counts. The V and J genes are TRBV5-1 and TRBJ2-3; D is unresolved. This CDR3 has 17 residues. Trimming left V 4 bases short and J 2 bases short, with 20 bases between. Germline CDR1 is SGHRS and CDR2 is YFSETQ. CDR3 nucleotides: TGCGCCAGCAGCCCCCAGAACCTCTTCTTACACACAGATACGCAGTATTTT. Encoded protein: CASSPQNLFLHTDTQYF.

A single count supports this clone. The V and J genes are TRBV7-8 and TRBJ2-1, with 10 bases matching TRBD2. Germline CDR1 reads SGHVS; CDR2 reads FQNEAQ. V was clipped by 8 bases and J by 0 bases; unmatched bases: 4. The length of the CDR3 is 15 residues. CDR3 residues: CASVLAGTSYNEQFF. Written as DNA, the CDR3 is TGTGCCAGCGTACTAGCGGGGACCTCCTACAATGAGCAGTTCTTC.

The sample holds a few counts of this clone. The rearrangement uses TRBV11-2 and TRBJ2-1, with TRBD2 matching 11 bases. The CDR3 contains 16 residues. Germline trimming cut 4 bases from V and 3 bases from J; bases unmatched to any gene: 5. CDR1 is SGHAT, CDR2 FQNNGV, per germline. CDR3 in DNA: TGTGCCAGCAGCTCCTATAGCGGGAGGGACTACAATGAGCAGTTCTTC. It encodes CASSSYSGRDYNEQFF.

The CDR3 DNA reads TGTGCCAGCAGTCCCTGGACAGGGCCGAATGAAAAACTGTTTTTT. Translation: CASSPWTGPNEKLFF. The chain carries TRBV27 and TRBJ1-4; the match to TRBD1 covers 8 bases. The CDR3 covers 15 residues. After removal of 5 bases from V and 5 bases from J, the junction contained 7 bases not matched to a gene. The germline CDR1 and CDR2 sequences are MNHEY and SMNVEV (reference sequence).

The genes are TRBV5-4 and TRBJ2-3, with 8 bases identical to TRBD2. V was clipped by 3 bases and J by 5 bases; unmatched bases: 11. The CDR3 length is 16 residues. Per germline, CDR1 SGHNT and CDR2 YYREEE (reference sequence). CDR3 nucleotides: TGTGCCAGCAGCTACACGGGACTAGTGGCAGGAGATACGCAGTATTTT. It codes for CASSYTGLVAGDTQYF. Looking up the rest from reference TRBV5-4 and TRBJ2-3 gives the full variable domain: ETGVTQSPTHLIKTRGQQVTLRCSSQSGHNTVSWYQQALGQGPQFIFQYYREEENGRGNFPPRFSGLQFPNYSSELNVNALELDDSALYLCASSYTGLVAGDTQYFGPGTRLTVL.

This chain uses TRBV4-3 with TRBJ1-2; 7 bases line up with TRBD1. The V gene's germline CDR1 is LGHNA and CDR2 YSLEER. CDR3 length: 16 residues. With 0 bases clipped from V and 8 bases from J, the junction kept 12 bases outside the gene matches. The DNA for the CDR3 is TGCGCCAGCAGCCAAGATCAAAAGGTGACAGGGCGCGGCTACACCTTC. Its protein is CASSQDQKVTGRGYTF.

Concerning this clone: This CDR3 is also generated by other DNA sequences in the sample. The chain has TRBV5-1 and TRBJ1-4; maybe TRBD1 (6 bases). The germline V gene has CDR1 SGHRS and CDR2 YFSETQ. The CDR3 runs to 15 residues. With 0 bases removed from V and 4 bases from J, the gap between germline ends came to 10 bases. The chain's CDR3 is CASSLGTERNEKLFF. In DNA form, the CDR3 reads TGCGCCAGCAGCTTGGGGACAGAGCGTAATGAAAAACTGTTTTTT.

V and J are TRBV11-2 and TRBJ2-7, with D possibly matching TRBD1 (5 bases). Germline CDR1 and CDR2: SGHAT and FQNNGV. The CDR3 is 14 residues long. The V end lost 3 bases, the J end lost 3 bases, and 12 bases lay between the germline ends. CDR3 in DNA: TGTGCCAGCAGCTTCAGGGCTTTGGGCTACGAGCAGTACTTC. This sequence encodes CASSFRALGYEQYF.

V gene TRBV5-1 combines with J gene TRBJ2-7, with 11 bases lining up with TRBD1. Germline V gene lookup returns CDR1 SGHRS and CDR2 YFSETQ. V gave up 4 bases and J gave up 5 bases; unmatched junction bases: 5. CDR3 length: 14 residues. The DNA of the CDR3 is TGCGCCAGCAGCGCCGGGACAGGGGGTCACGAGCAGTACTTC. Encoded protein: CASSAGTGGHEQYF.

The CDR3 DNA sequence: TGCGCCAGCAGTGACCCCAGGGATCAGCCCCAGCATTTT. As protein: CASSDPRDQPQHF. The chain links TRBV10-1 to TRBJ1-5; tentative D call: TRBD1 (5 bases). Trimming left V 3 bases short and J 5 bases short, with 8 bases between. The CDR3 runs to 13 residues. Looked up from germline, CDR1 is WNHNN and CDR2 is SYGVQD (reference sequence).

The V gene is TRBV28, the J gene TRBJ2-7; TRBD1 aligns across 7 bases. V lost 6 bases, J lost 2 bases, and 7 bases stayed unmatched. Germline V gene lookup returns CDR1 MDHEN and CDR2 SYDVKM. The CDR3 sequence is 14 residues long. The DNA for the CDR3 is TGTGCCAGCAGCCCTGGACAGGATCCCTACGAGCAGTACTTC. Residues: CASSPGQDPYEQYF.

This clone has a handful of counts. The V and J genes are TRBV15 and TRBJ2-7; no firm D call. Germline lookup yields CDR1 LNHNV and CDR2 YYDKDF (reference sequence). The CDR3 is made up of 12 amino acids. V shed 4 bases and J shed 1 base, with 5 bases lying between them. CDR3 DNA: TGTGCCACCAGCATCAGTTCCTACGAGCAGTACTTC. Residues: CATSISSYEQYF. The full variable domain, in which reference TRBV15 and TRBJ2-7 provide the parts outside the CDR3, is DAMVIQNPRYQVTQFGKPVTLSCSQTLNHNVMYWYQQKSSQAPKLLFHYYDKDFNNEADTPDNFQSRRPNTSFCFLDIRSPGLGDTAMYLCATSISSYEQYFGPGTRLTVT.

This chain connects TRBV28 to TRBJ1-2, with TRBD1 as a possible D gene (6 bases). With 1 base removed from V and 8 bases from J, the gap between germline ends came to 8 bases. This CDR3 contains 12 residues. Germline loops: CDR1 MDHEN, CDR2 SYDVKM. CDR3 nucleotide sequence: TGTGCCAGCAGTTTATCAGGGGAAGGCTACACCTTC. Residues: CASSLSGEGYTF.

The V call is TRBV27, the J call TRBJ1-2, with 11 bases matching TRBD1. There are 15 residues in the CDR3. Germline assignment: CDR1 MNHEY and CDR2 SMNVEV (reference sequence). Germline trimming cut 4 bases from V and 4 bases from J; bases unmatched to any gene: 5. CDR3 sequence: CASSYGTGGIYGYTF. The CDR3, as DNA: TGTGCCAGCAGTTACGGGACAGGGGGGATCTATGGCTACACCTTC.

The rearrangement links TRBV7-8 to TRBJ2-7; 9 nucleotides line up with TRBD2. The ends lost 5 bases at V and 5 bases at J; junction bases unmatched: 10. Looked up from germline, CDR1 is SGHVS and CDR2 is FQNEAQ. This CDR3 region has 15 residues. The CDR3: CASSPDSGLANEQYF. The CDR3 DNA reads TGTGCCAGCAGCCCCGACTCGGGACTAGCCAACGAGCAGTACTTC.

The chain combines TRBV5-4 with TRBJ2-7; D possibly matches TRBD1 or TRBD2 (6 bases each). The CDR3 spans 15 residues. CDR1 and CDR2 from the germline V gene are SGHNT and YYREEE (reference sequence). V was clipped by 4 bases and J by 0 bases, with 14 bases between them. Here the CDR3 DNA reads TGTGCCAGCAGCCTGGGGGGCTCGACCTCCTACGAGCAGTACTTC. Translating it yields CASSLGGSTSYEQYF.

Here the CDR3 reads CASSFGTGVYNEQFF. The CDR3 DNA reads as TGTGCCAGCAGCTTCGGGACAGGGGTCTACAATGAGCAGTTCTTC. V usage is TRBV7-8 and J usage is TRBJ2-1, with TRBD1 identical over 10 bases. V shed 3 bases, J shed 3 bases, and the junction held 2 bases outside the gene matches. CDR3 length: 15 amino acids. CDR1 SGHVS and CDR2 FQNEAQ come from the germline V gene.

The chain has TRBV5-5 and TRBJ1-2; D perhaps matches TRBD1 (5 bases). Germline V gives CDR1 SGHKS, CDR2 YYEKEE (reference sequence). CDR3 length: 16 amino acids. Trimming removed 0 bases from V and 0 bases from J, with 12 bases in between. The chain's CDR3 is CASSLAEGRTNYGYTF. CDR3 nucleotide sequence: TGTGCCAGCAGCTTGGCGGAGGGGCGGACTAACTATGGCTACACCTTC. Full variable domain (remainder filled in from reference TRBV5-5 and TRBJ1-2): DAGVTQSPTHLIKTRGQQVTLRCSPISGHKSVSWYQQVLGQGPQFIFQYYEKEERGRGNFPDRFSARQFPNYSSELNVNALLLGDSALYLCASSLAEGRTNYGYTFGSGTRLTVV.

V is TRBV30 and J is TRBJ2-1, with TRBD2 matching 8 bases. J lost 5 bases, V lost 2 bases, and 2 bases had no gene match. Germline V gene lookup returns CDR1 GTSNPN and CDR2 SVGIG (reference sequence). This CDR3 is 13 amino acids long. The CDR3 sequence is CAWSPGRDNEQFF. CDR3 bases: TGTGCCTGGAGTCCCGGGAGGGACAATGAGCAGTTCTTC.